This T cell receptor (beta chain) was identified during a study of radiation and T cells in renal cell carcinoma. The CDR3 covers 16 residues. Trimming took off 3 bases at V and 3 bases at J, with 16 bases between the two ends. Germline V lookup: CDR1 SGHNT, CDR2 YYREEE (reference sequence). Time point specified: blood 4 weeks post-SBRT, at nephrectomy. Treatment specified: 15 Gy SBRT to primary tumor, nephrectomy 4 weeks later. Blood was sampled at baseline, 2 weeks and 4 weeks after SBRT. Profiled with immunoSEQ multiplex PCR; TCRdb holds only in-frame clones, not every one. The data contain approximately 150,000 clones, 65% to 90% of them singletons.

The source material was blood, sampled from a patient whose treatment included radiotherapy and nephrectomy. This TCR was sampled from a woman aged 50 to 65 with renal cell carcinoma. This chain links TRBV5-4 with TRBJ1-5, with a tentative D call TRBD1 (6 bases). CDR3 in amino acids: CASSWGGGRNNQPQHF. In DNA, the CDR3 is TGTGCCAGCAGCTGGGGAGGGGGGAGGAACAATCAGCCCCAGCATTTT.